The 29 T cell receptor beta chains below were found in one sample sequenced in a study of T cell changes during pregnancy in multiple sclerosis (dated by TCRdb to between 2018 and 2021). Preparation of the library involved the immunoSEQ multiplex PCR assay. In its TCRdb copy, this immuneACCESS table keeps in-frame sequences only and misses some clones. Where compared with another copy, unresolved V genes explain less than half of these, and the others have no known cause. Here the sample has 25,000 to 40,000 clones; around nine tenths occur a single time. The top ten clones comprise approximately 6.5% of the sample. The sample consisted of CD8+ T cells from peripheral blood mononuclear cells, taken in the second trimester of pregnancy. The source is a female donor with multiple sclerosis, enrolled in a pregnancy study.

The V call is TRBV28, the J call TRBJ2-5; TRBD2 aligns across 8 bases. Germline V gives CDR1 MDHEN, CDR2 SYDVKM. Trimming cost V 4 bases and J 1 base; bases outside gene matches: 5. The CDR3 is 15 amino acids. The CDR3 DNA reads TGTGCCAGCAGTTCGGGACTAGGGGGCCAAGAGACCCAGTACTTC. Amino acid sequence: CASSSGLGGQETQYF.

In its sample, this clone was seen a few times. This chain uses TRBV4-1 with TRBJ2-2, with D maybe TRBD1 (6 bases). The CDR3 covers 15 residues. Trimming shortened V by 3 bases and J by 0 bases, and 8 bases separated the two germline ends. In germline, CDR1 is MGHRA, CDR2 YSYEKL. CDR3 in DNA: TGCGCCAGCAGCCACCGACAGGCGAACACCGGGGAGCTGTTTTTT. It specifies CASSHRQANTGELFF.

This clone turned up a few times. V and J are TRBV11-2 and TRBJ2-7; TRBD2 matches 15 bases. CDR3 length equals 15 residues. Trimming removed 2 bases from V and 7 bases from J; junction bases left unmatched: 3. Germline loops: CDR1 SGHAT, CDR2 FQNNGV. CDR3 bases: TGTGCCAGCAGCTTATTTGGGACTAGCGGGAGGGAGCAGTACTTC. It translates to CASSLFGTSGREQYF.

This clone was counted a few times. This rearrangement joins TRBV6-1 to TRBJ2-2; TRBD1 matches at 9 bases. The trim removed 1 base at V and 3 bases at J, leaving 0 bases unmatched. This CDR3 is built from 15 residues. Germline CDR1 reads MNHNS; CDR2 reads SASEGT. The CDR3 loop reads CASSEGTGDTGELFF. The CDR3 region has the DNA TGTGCCAGCAGTGAAGGGACAGGGGACACCGGGGAGCTGTTTTTT.

The chain joins TRBV10-1 to TRBJ2-7, with TRBD2 identical over 9 bases. The CDR3 totals 19 residues. Trimming at V came to 2 bases and at J to 4 bases, leaving 18 bases not matched to a gene. Germline loops: CDR1 WNHNN, CDR2 SYGVQD (reference sequence). The CDR3 DNA is TGCGCCAGCAGTGAGGTGAGGGCGGGAGGGCCTAACAAAGGGTACGAGCAGTACTTC. Translated, it gives CASSEVRAGGPNKGYEQYF.

The V gene is TRBV4-3, the J gene TRBJ2-3, with 8 bases matching TRBD2. The CDR3 has 14 residues. Germline CDR1 is LGHNA and CDR2 is YSLEER. The junction had 9 bases not matched to a gene; V was cut back by 8 bases and J by 5 bases. CDR3 DNA: TGCGCCAGCTCTCCACGGGGGGGGGTAGATACGCAGTATTTT. Translation gives CASSPRGGVDTQYF.

The chain carries TRBV7-9 and TRBJ1-1, with TRBD1 as a possible D gene (5 bases). Germline V gene sequence: CDR1 SEHNR, CDR2 FQNEAQ (reference sequence). V lost 5 bases to trimming and J lost 0 bases, with 13 bases between them. CDR3 length: 15 amino acids. DNA of the CDR3: TGTGCCAGCAGCGGGCTTGGGGGGATGAACACTGAAGCTTTCTTT. Its translation is CASSGLGGMNTEAFF.

J is TRBJ1-3 and V is TRBV7-9; no clear D. The CDR3 consists of 12 residues. With 5 bases removed from V and 6 bases from J, the gap between germline ends came to 8 bases. Germline V gene sequence: CDR1 SEHNR, CDR2 FQNEAQ (reference sequence). This CDR3 is CASSPGENTIYF. Written as DNA, the CDR3 is TGTGCCAGCAGCCCCGGGGAAAACACCATATATTTT.

This clone was detected a few times. The chain combines TRBV11-2 with TRBJ1-5; D unclear. V lost 1 base and J 6 bases, leaving 7 bases between the germline ends. Germline values: CDR1 SGHAT, CDR2 FQNNGV. CDR3 length equals 13 residues. The CDR3 region has the DNA TGTGCCAGCAGCTTAGGAGAGGGTCAGCCCCAGCATTTT. Encoded protein: CASSLGEGQPQHF.

This clone is a singleton in its sample. This chain joins TRBV9 and TRBJ2-3, with D perhaps TRBD2 (5 bases). Germline CDR1 is SGDLS and CDR2 is YYNGEE. This CDR3 has 15 amino acids. Between the trimmed V and J ends, which lost 0 bases and 4 bases, there was a span of 12 bases. The CDR3 region is CASSVEGVGSDTQYF. The CDR3 DNA is TGTGCCAGCAGCGTAGAGGGAGTCGGATCAGATACGCAGTATTTT.

The J gene is TRBJ2-2, the V gene TRBV4-2; 9 bases match TRBD2. The V and J ends lost 1 base and 5 bases, in that order; junction bases with no gene match: 2. The CDR3 consists of 15 residues. Per the germline V gene, CDR1 is LGHNA and CDR2 is YNFKEQ. This CDR3 reads CASSQGLAETGELFF. CDR3 in DNA: TGTGCCAGCAGCCAAGGACTAGCGGAGACCGGGGAGCTGTTTTTT.

CDR3 DNA sequence: TGTGCCAGCAAGTTGAGTAATGAGCAGTTCTTC. This encodes CASKLSNEQFF. This chain joins TRBV7-9 and TRBJ2-1; D unclear. Trimming shortened V by 7 bases and J by 7 bases, and 8 bases separated the two germline ends. This CDR3 spans 11 amino acids. Germline values: CDR1 SEHNR, CDR2 FQNEAQ (reference sequence).

The J gene is TRBJ2-2, the V gene TRBV5-4, with TRBD2 identical over 8 bases. The CDR3 totals 16 residues. V lost 0 bases to trimming and J lost 2 bases; unmatched junction nucleotides: 3. The germline V gene encodes CDR1 SGHNT and CDR2 YYREEE (reference sequence). CDR3 region: CASSLVSGTNTGELFF. CDR3 nucleotide sequence: TGTGCCAGCAGCTTGGTTAGCGGGACAAACACCGGGGAGCTGTTTTTT.

The V and J genes are TRBV19 and TRBJ1-2; D is unclear. Trimming removed 4 bases at V and 8 bases at J, with 14 bases between. Germline V gives CDR1 LNHDA, CDR2 SQIVND (reference sequence). The CDR3 covers 13 residues. The DNA for the CDR3 is TGTGCCAGTAGTACTTCTCGGAGTACCGGCTACACCTTC. It specifies CASSTSRSTGYTF. Full variable domain (missing parts from reference TRBV19 and TRBJ1-2): DGGITQSPKYLFRKEGQNVTLSCEQNLNHDAMYWYRQDPGQGLRLIYYSQIVNDFQKGDIAEGYSVSREKKESFPLTVTSAQKNPTAFYLCASSTSRSTGYTFGSGTRLTVV.

The chain joins TRBV19 to TRBJ2-1, with D perhaps matching TRBD1 (6 bases). Germline values: CDR1 LNHDA, CDR2 SQIVND (reference sequence). The length of the CDR3 is 18 residues. V was cut by 5 bases and J by 0 bases, with 20 bases left in between. CDR3: CASSQPYRALSSYNEQFF. CDR3 DNA sequence: TGTGCCAGTAGTCAACCCTACAGGGCCCTAAGCTCCTACAATGAGCAGTTCTTC.

The chain uses TRBV2 and TRBJ1-2; D ambiguous. The V and J ends lost 6 bases and 6 bases respectively, with 23 bases between them. The germline gives CDR1 SNHLY, CDR2 FYNNEI. The CDR3 totals 16 residues. The CDR3 nucleotides read TGTGCCAGCAGGGGAGTAATCGGACCGACAAAGGATGGCTACACCTTC. Translation gives CASRGVIGPTKDGYTF.

V and J are TRBV18 and TRBJ2-5, with TRBD1 identical over 8 bases. Germline V CDR1 and CDR2: KGHSH, LQKENI. Trimming took 3 bases from V and 4 from J; bases not matched to a gene: 7. There are 15 residues in the CDR3. CDR3 bases: TGTGCCAGCTCACCTACAGTTGGACAGGGAGAGACCCAGTACTTC. It is translated as CASSPTVGQGETQYF.

The chain uses TRBV28 and TRBJ1-1; the D is unclear. The germline V gene has CDR1 MDHEN and CDR2 SYDVKM. The germline V and J ends were trimmed by 6 bases and 6 bases, with 11 bases remaining between them. CDR3 length: 12 residues. As DNA, the CDR3 is TGTGCCAGCAGCCCTGGGAGCGCTGAAGCTTTCTTT. Translating it yields CASSPGSAEAFF.

The rearrangement joins TRBV11-2 to TRBJ2-3, with D uncertain. Germline CDR1 and CDR2: SGHAT and FQNNGV. CDR3 length: 12 amino acids. V lost 1 base to trimming and J lost 3 bases, with 2 bases between them. CDR3 sequence reads: CASSLATDTQYF. The CDR3 nucleotides are TGTGCCAGCAGCTTAGCAACAGATACGCAGTATTTT.

This clone has just a few counts. The chain combines TRBV5-6 with TRBJ1-5; D unclear. Trimming shortened V by 2 bases and J by 3 bases, and 3 bases separated the two germline ends. The CDR3 spans 12 residues. Germline CDR1 reads SGHDT; CDR2 reads YYEEEE. CDR3 residues: CASSFYNQPQHF. The CDR3 DNA is TGTGCCAGCAGCTTCTACAATCAGCCCCAGCATTTT.

The CDR3: CATNLARDRGLGEQFF. DNA of the CDR3: TGTGCCACCAACCTGGCCAGGGACAGGGGGCTTGGGGAGCAGTTCTTC. This chain joins TRBV15 and TRBJ2-1; 12 positions match TRBD1. The ends lost 7 bases at V and 10 bases at J; junction bases unmatched: 14. This CDR3 is 16 amino acids long. Germline CDR1 is LNHNV and CDR2 is YYDKDF (reference sequence).

The chain links TRBV25-1 to TRBJ2-7; no firm D call. V was trimmed by 6 bases and J by 0 bases, leaving 12 bases between them. The CDR3 runs to 14 residues. Germline lookup yields CDR1 MGHDK and CDR2 SYGVNS. CDR3 in DNA: TGTGCCAGCAGCGGTCGCCACAGCTCCTACGAGCAGTACTTC. Amino acids: CASSGRHSSYEQYF.

The chain couples TRBV9 to TRBJ2-7, with D possibly TRBD2 on 5 matching bases. In germline, CDR1 is SGDLS, CDR2 YYNGEE. The CDR3 covers 14 residues. Trimming took 0 bases from V and 3 from J, leaving 10 bases between them. The CDR3 protein is CASSVGGGGYEQYF. The CDR3 DNA follows: TGTGCCAGCAGCGTAGGAGGCGGAGGCTACGAGCAGTACTTC.

The chain recombines TRBV30 with TRBJ1-5; perhaps TRBD1 as D (5 bases). The CDR3 covers 13 residues. Trimming removed 5 bases at V and 7 bases at J, with 15 bases between. Germline V gene lookup returns CDR1 GTSNPN and CDR2 SVGIG (reference sequence). CDR3 nucleotide sequence: TGTGCCTGGGCTTCCGGGGGAGACCAGCCCCAGCATTTT. This encodes CAWASGGDQPQHF.

The chain carries TRBV4-3 and TRBJ1-3, with D unresolved. The germline gives CDR1 LGHNA, CDR2 YSLEER. This CDR3 comprises 14 residues. V was shortened by 0 bases and J by 4 bases, with 7 bases between the two germline ends. The CDR3 sequence is CASSQDFQGNTIYF. CDR3 coding DNA: TGCGCCAGCAGCCAAGATTTCCAGGGAAACACCATATATTTT.

A few counts support this clone. The gene calls are TRBV13 and TRBJ2-1; 10 bases match TRBD2. The CDR3 has 17 amino acids. CDR1 is PRHDT and CDR2 is FYEKMQ in the germline V gene (reference sequence). V dropped 0 bases and J dropped 9; count of bases not matched to a gene: 11. CDR3 loop: CASSLGFVLAGVGEQFF. The CDR3 bases are TGTGCCAGCAGCTTAGGTTTCGTGCTAGCGGGAGTTGGTGAGCAGTTCTTC.

V gene TRBV10-3 combines with J gene TRBJ2-7, with TRBD2 identical over 9 bases. The CDR3 runs 14 residues. CDR1 and CDR2 (germline): ENHRY, SYGVKD. V lost 6 bases, J lost 5 bases, and 8 bases stayed unmatched. DNA for the CDR3: TGTGCCATCAGGGAAACCGGGACTAGCAACGAGCAGTACTTC. Translation gives CAIRETGTSNEQYF.

V usage is TRBV7-6 and J usage is TRBJ2-2, with D perhaps matching TRBD1 (5 bases). The CDR3 spans 19 residues. Germline V gene lookup returns CDR1 SGHVS and CDR2 FNYEAQ. V was trimmed by 0 bases and J by 4 bases, leaving 21 bases between them. CDR3 in amino acids: CASSLASGATLQVTGELFF. CDR3 sequence (DNA): TGTGCCAGCAGCTTAGCTTCCGGAGCTACTCTACAGGTCACCGGGGAGCTGTTTTTT.

This clone was counted only a few times. This rearrangement joins TRBV6-4 to TRBJ2-2; D is unclear. Per germline, CDR1 MRHNA and CDR2 SNTAGT. The CDR3 has 13 amino acids. Trimming took 5 bases from V and 1 from J, leaving 5 bases between them. The CDR3 sequence: CASSTGNTGELFF. The DNA of the CDR3 is TGTGCCAGCAGTACGGGGAACACCGGGGAGCTGTTTTTT.